These 5 T cell receptor beta chains came from one sample sequenced in a study of blood T cell repertoires in COVID-19. Here immunoSEQ multiplex PCR was the method, and the copy in TCRdb shows in-frame clones only, minus some. This table holds around 31,000 clones, 80% to 90% found once. The sample consisted of peripheral blood. Source of these receptors: a woman aged 40 to 55 with active or convalescent COVID-19.

V is TRBV7-2 and J is TRBJ2-7, with D possibly matching TRBD1 (5 bases). V lost 1 base to trimming and J lost 4 bases, with 14 bases between them. From germline, CDR1 is SGHTA and CDR2 FQGNSA. This CDR3 has 15 residues. The DNA for the CDR3 is TGTGCCAGCAGCTTAGATCGGGCAGGGAAGTACGAGCAGTACTTC. Translating it yields CASSLDRAGKYEQYF.

V usage is TRBV19 and J usage is TRBJ1-1, with D possibly TRBD1 on 6 matching bases. The V end was cut by 3 bases, the J end by 2 bases, with 10 bases between. This CDR3 is built from 14 residues. From germline, CDR1 is LNHDA and CDR2 SQIVND (reference sequence). CDR3 nucleotides: TGTGCCAGTAGTATCTTGGACAGAAACACTGAAGCTTTCTTT. As protein: CASSILDRNTEAFF.

In nucleotides, the CDR3 is TGCAGCGTTTTCGAAACGGGGCAAGAGACCCAGTACTTC. This codes for CSVFETGQETQYF. V is TRBV29-1 and J is TRBJ2-5; D possibly corresponds to TRBD2 (5 bases). The CDR3 loop spans 13 amino acids. The V and J ends lost 5 bases and 2 bases respectively, with 12 bases between them. Per the germline V gene, CDR1 is SQVTM and CDR2 is ANQGSEA. The complete variable domain, with remaining parts taken from reference TRBV29-1 and TRBJ2-5, reads SAVISQKPSRDICQRGTSLTIQCQVDSQVTMMFWYRQQPGQSLTLIATANQGSEATYESGFVIDKFPISRPNLTFSTLTVSNMSPEDSSIYLCSVFETGQETQYFGPGTRLLVL.

The chain links TRBV5-6 to TRBJ1-2; TRBD1 aligns across 8 bases. Germline CDR1 SGHDT, CDR2 YYEEEE. The CDR3 runs to 15 residues. V shed 4 bases, J shed 5 bases, and the junction held 10 bases outside the gene matches. CDR3 nucleotides: TGTGCCAGCAGCCCCGGACAGGGCCTCACATATGGCTACACCTTC. It specifies CASSPGQGLTYGYTF.

This rearrangement joins TRBV7-3 to TRBJ2-3, with 10 bases identical to TRBD2. The germline gives CDR1 SGHTA, CDR2 FQGTGA. This CDR3 has 15 amino acids. V gave up 8 bases and J gave up 2 bases; unmatched junction bases: 7. CDR3 sequence reads: CASALLAGYTDTQYF. CDR3 coding DNA: TGTGCCAGCGCCCTACTAGCGGGGTACACAGATACGCAGTATTTT.